This T cell receptor (beta chain) was sequenced during a study of blood T cell repertoires in COVID-19. Some clones are missing from TCRdb's copy, which holds only in-frame ones; the method was immunoSEQ multiplex PCR. The repertoire holds 250,000 to 300,000 clones, roughly 80% seen once, with 5% in the top ten. Germline values: CDR1 MNHNS, CDR2 SASEGT. Trimming pared 2 bases from V and 7 bases from J, leaving 14 bases between. The length of the CDR3 is 15 residues. This sequence originates from a man aged 35 to 55 who had been exposed to COVID-19. Sequencing input: PBMCs or T cells enriched from blood (not recorded which). The rearrangement links TRBV6-1 to TRBJ2-2; D might be TRBD1 (6 bases). CDR3 residues: CASSESASRGGELFF. The DNA for the CDR3 is TGTGCCAGCAGTGAAAGTGCGTCCAGGGGCGGGGAGCTGTTTTTT.